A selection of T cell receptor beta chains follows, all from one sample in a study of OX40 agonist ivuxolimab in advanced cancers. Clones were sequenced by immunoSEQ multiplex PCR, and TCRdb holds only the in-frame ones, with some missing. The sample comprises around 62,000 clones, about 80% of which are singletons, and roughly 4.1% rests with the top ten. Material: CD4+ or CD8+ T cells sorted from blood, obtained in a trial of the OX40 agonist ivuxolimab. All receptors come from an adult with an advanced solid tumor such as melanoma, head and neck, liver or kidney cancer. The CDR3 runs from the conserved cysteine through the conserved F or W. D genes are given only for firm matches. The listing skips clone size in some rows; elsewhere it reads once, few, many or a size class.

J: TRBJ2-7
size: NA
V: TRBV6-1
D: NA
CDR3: CASRLEIHSNYEQYF
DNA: TGTGCCAGCAGATTAGAGATCCACTCTAACTACGAGCAGTACTTC

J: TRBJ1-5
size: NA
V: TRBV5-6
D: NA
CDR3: CASSFYSATSRGRNQPQHF
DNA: TGTGCCAGCAGCTTCTACAGCGCGACTTCCCGTGGACGCAATCAGCCCCAGCATTTT

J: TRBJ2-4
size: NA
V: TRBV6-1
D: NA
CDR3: CASTLVGGPNIQYF
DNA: TGTGCCAGCACCCTAGTCGGGGGACCTAACATTCAGTACTTC

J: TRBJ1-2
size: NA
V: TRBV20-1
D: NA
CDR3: CSAKEGYTF
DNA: TGCAGTGCAAAAGAAGGCTACACCTTC

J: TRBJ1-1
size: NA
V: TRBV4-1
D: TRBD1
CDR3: CASSPLMSRDSNTEAFF
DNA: TGCGCCAGCAGCCCCCTTATGTCCCGGGACAGTAACACTGAAGCTTTCTTT

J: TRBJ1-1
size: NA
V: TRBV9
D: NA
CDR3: CASSPRMGNTEAFF
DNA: TGTGCCAGCAGCCCACGAATGGGGAACACTGAAGCTTTCTTT

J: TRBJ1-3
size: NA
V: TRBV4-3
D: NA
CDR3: CASSQISGNTIYF
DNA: TGCGCCAGCAGCCAAATCTCTGGAAACACCATATATTTT

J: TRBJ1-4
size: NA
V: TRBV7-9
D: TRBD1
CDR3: CASSLTARTGARILEKLFF
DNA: TGTGCCAGCAGCTTAACAGCCCGGACAGGGGCCCGCATATTAGAAAAACTGTTTTTT

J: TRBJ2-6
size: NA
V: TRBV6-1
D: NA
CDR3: CASGSVSGANVLTF
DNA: TGTGCCAGCGGGAGTGTGTCTGGGGCCAACGTCCTGACTTTC

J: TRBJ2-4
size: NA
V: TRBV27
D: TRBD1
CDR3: CASSWGQGLGKNIQYF
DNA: TGTGCCAGCAGTTGGGGACAGGGTTTGGGCAAAAACATTCAGTACTTC

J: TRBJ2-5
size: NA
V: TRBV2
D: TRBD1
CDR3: CASSLDRGLQETQYF
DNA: TGTGCCAGCAGTTTGGACAGGGGGCTCCAAGAGACCCAGTACTTC

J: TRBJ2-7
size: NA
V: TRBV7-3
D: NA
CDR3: CASSLMAQGKTYEQYF
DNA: TGTGCCAGCAGCTTAATGGCCCAGGGGAAGACCTACGAGCAGTACTTC

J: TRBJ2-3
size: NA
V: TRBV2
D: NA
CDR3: CASSEGSGTNTDTQYF
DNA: TGTGCCAGCAGTGAAGGTTCCGGGACGAACACAGATACGCAGTATTTT

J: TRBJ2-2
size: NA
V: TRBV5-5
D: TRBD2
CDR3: CASSWLAGGNTGELFF
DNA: TGTGCCAGCAGCTGGCTAGCGGGGGGGAACACCGGGGAGCTGTTTTTT

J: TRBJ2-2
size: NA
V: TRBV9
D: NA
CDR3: CASSVGAGVRIANTGELFF
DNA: TGTGCCAGCAGCGTAGGGGCAGGGGTCAGGATTGCGAACACCGGGGAGCTGTTTTTT

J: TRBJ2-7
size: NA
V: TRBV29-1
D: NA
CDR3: CSVVALPDEQYF
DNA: TGCAGCGTTGTAGCACTACCGGACGAGCAGTACTTC

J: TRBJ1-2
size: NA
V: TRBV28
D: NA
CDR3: CASSITNYGYTF
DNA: TGTGCCAGCAGCATTACTAACTATGGCTACACCTTC

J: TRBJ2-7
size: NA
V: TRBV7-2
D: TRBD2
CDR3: CASSLPGLVYEQYF
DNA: TGTGCCAGCAGCTTACCGGGACTAGTATACGAGCAGTACTTC

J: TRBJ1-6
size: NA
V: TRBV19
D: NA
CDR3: CASSIWSSYNSPLHF
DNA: TGTGCCAGTAGTATATGGAGCTCCTATAATTCACCCCTCCACTTT

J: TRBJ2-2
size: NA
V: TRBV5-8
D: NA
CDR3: CASSLGTRNTGELFF
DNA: TGTGCCAGCAGCTTGGGTACGAGGAACACCGGGGAGCTGTTTTTT

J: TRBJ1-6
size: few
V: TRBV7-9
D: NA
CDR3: CASSPHSVDNSPLHF
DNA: TGTGCCAGCAGCCCCCATAGTGTAGATAATTCACCCCTCCACTTT

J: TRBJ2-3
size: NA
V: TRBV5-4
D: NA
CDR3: CASSSGTTSTDTQYF
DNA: TGTGCCAGCAGCTCCGGGACAACTAGCACAGATACGCAGTATTTT

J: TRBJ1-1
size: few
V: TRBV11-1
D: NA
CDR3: CASSGLGYTEAFF
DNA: TGTGCCAGCAGCGGGCTAGGGTACACTGAAGCTTTCTTT

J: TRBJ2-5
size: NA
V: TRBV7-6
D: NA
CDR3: CASSGSGETQYF
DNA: TGTGCCAGCAGCGGCAGCGGGGAGACCCAGTACTTC

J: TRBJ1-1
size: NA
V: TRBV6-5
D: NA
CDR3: CVTLRATEAFF
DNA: TGTGTTACCCTCAGGGCCACTGAAGCTTTCTTT

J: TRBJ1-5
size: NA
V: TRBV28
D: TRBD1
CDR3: CASSFSRTGLHQPQHF
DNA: TGTGCCAGCAGTTTTTCAAGGACAGGGTTGCATCAGCCCCAGCATTTT

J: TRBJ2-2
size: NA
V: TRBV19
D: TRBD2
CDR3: CASTRGGENTGELFF
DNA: TGTGCCAGCACCCGGGGAGGGGAGAACACCGGGGAGCTGTTTTTT

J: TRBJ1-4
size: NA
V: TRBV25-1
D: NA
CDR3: CASSDLAGKATNEKLFF
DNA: TGTGCCAGCAGTGACTTGGCAGGGAAAGCAACTAATGAAAAACTGTTTTTT

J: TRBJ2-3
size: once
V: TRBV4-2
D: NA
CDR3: CASSQERASGTDTQYF
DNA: TGTGCCAGCAGCCAAGAACGGGCTAGCGGCACAGATACGCAGTATTTT

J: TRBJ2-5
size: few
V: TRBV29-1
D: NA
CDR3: CSVGQGGETQYF
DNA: TGCAGCGTCGGACAGGGAGGGGAGACCCAGTACTTC

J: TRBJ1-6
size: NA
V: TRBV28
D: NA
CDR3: CASSLDRSTLHF
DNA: TGTGCCAGCAGTTTAGACAGGTCCACCCTCCACTTT

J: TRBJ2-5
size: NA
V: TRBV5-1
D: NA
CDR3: CASSRAGAVQETQYF
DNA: TGCGCCAGCAGCCGCGCCGGGGCAGTACAAGAGACCCAGTACTTC

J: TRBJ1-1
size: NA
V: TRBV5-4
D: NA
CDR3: CASTPDRPNTEAFF
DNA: TGTGCCAGCACCCCGGACAGACCGAACACTGAAGCTTTCTTT

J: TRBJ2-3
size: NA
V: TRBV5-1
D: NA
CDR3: CASSWGTGFLVGTDTQYF
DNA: TGCGCCAGCAGCTGGGGTACAGGGTTCCTGGTCGGCACAGATACGCAGTATTTT